This TCR beta chain was documented in a study of control samples from healthy donors and cancer patients. Germline lookup yields CDR1 LGHDT and CDR2 YNNKEL (reference sequence). CDR3 length equals 11 residues. Trimming took 2 bases from V and 14 from J, leaving 10 bases between them. The method was immunoSEQ multiplex PCR; TCRdb's version includes in-frame clones alone and lacks a portion of them. The sample includes under 450,000 clones, about nine tenths seen only once; the top ten take around 6.4%. This TCR derives from a man aged 35-49 years with head and neck cancer. This chain connects TRBV3-1 (or the pseudogene TRBV3-2) to TRBJ2-1, with D unresolved. Sequences were obtained from PBMCs. CDR3 in amino acids: CASSQFGVKFF. DNA of the CDR3: TGTGCCAGCAGCCAATTTGGGGTCAAGTTCTTC.